Included here is one TCR beta chain sequence, with context. In the authors' methods: By means of reference gene primer amplification, nucleated cell counts were estimated. This table comes from immunoSEQ multiplex PCR, and its TCRdb copy is limited to in-frame clones, with some not included. Clone size and the V and J calls come from that table; the DNA yielded D and trimming. The sample lists around 40,000 clones; 70% to 90% were seen once. This sample was taken from a study of blood T cell repertoires in COVID-19. Study background: Samples taken during acute and convalescent COVID-19 were collected in the United States, Italy and Spain.

CDR3 size: 16 residues. Trimming took 4 bases from V and 1 from J, leaving 16 bases between them. From germline, CDR1 is LGHDT and CDR2 YNNKEL (reference sequence). The source is a human donor in a cohort sampled during active COVID-19. What was sequenced was peripheral blood. The chain joins TRBV3-1 (or the pseudogene TRBV3-2) to TRBJ1-2, with no clear D. The CDR3 reads CASSPPQRRVNYGYTF. CDR3 nucleotide sequence: TGTGCCAGCAGCCCACCCCAGCGTCGGGTTAACTATGGCTACACCTTC.